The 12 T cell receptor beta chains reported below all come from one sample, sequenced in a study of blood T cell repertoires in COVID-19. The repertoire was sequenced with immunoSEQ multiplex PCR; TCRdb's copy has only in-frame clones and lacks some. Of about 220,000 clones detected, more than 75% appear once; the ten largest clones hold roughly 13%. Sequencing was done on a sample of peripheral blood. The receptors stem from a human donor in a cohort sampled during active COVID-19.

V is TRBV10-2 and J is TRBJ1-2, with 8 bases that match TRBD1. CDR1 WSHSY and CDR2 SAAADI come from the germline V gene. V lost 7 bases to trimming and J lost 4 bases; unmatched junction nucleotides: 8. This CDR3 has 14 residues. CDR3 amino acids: CASTSRQGLYGYTF. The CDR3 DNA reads TGCGCCAGCACCTCAAGACAGGGGCTCTATGGCTACACCTTC.

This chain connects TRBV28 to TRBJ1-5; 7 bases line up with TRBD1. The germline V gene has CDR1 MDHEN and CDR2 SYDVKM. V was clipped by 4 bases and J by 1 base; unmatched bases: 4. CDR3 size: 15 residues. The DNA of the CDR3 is TGTGCCAGCAGTTCCCCGGGACAGAGCAATCAGCCCCAGCATTTT. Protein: CASSSPGQSNQPQHF.

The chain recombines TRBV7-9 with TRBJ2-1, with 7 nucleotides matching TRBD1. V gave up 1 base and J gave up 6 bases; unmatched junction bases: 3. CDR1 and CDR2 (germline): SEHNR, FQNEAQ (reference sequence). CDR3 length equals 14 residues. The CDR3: CASSLDPGGNEQFF. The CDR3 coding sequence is TGTGCCAGCAGCTTAGATCCAGGGGGCAATGAGCAGTTCTTC.

In DNA, the CDR3 is TGCGCCAGCAGTCAACCGGGACAGGGCCGAGAAAAACTGTTTTTT. Amino acid sequence: CASSQPGQGREKLFF. This chain links TRBV23-1 with TRBJ1-4; 9 bases match TRBD1. TRBV23-1 is an ORF, with its function uncertain. The junction had 6 bases not matched to a gene; V was cut back by 2 bases and J by 8 bases. This CDR3 comprises 15 residues.

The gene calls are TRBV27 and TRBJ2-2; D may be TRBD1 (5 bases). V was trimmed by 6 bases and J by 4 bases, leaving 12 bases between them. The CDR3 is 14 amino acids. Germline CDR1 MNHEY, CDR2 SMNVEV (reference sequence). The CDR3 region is CASSRFQGTGELFF. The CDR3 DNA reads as TGTGCCAGCAGCAGATTTCAGGGCACCGGGGAGCTGTTTTTT.

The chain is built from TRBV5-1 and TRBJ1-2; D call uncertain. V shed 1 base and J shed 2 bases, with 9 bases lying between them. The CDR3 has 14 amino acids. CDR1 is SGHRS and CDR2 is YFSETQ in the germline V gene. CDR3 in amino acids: CASSLFSENYGYTF. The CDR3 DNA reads TGCGCCAGCAGCTTGTTTTCGGAGAACTATGGCTACACCTTC.

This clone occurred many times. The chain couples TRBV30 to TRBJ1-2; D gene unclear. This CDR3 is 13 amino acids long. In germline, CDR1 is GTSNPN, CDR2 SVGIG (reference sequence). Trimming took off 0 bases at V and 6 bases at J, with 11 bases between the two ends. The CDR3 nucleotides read TGTGCCTGGAGTGTAATCGGAGGGAATGGCTACACCTTC. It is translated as CAWSVIGGNGYTF.

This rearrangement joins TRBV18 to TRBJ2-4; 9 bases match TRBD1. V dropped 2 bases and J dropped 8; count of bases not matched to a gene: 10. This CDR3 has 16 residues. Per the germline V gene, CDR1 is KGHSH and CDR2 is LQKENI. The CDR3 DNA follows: TGTGCCAGCTCACCAGACGGACAGGGGAGTAGGGACATTCAGTACTTC. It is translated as CASSPDGQGSRDIQYF.

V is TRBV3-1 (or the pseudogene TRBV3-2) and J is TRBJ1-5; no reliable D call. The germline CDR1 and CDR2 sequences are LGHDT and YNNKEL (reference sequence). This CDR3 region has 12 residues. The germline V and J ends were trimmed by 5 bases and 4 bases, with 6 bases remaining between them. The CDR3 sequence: CASSGRNQPQHF. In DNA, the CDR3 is TGTGCCAGCAGCGGGAGGAATCAGCCCCAGCATTTT.

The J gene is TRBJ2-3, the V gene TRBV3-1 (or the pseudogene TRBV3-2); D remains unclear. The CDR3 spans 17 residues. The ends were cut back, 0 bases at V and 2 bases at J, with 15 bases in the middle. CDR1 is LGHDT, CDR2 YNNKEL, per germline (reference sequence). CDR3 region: CASSQDNRAVLTDTQYF. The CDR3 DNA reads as TGTGCCAGCAGCCAAGATAATCGTGCGGTACTCACAGATACGCAGTATTTT.

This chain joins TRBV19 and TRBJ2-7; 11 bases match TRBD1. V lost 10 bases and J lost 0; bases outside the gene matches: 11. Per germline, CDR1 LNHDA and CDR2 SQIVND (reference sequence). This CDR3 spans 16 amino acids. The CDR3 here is CATKGRTGGSSYEQYF. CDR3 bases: TGTGCCACTAAAGGTCGGACAGGGGGCAGCTCCTACGAGCAGTACTTC.

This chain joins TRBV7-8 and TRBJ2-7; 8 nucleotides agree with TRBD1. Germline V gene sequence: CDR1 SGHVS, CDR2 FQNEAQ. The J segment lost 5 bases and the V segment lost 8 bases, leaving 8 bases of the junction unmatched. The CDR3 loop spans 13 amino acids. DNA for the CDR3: TGTGCCAGCTCCCGGACAGGGAGCCACGAGCAGTACTTC. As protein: CASSRTGSHEQYF.